The 6 T cell receptor beta chains below were found in one sample sequenced in a study of shared clonotypes between healthy human individuals. TCRdb's copy holds only in-frame clones and misses some; the assay was immunoSEQ multiplex PCR. Among about 2 million clones listed, approximately 94% were seen once. Naive CD8 isolation took CD45RO-negative cells positively selected for CCR7 and excluded terminally differentiated effector memory CD45RA+ cells. The specimen sequenced was naive CD8+ T cells sorted from blood. All receptors derive from a man aged 18 to 35 in good health.

Remarks on this clone: This sample includes further DNA sequences coding for the same CDR3. J is TRBJ1-1 and V is TRBV19, with a tentative D call TRBD1 (6 bases). The CDR3 spans 12 residues. In germline, CDR1 is LNHDA, CDR2 SQIVND (reference sequence). V gave up 6 bases and J gave up 3 bases, with 8 bases separating them. DNA of the CDR3: TGTGCCAGTAGGCAGGGGTACACTGAAGCTTTCTTT. Amino acids: CASRQGYTEAFF.

This chain joins TRBV7-3 and TRBJ2-3, with D possibly being TRBD2 (6 bases). This CDR3 is built from 16 residues. Per the germline V gene, CDR1 is SGHTA and CDR2 is FQGTGA. V was pared by 3 bases and J by 3 bases, with 16 bases between. The CDR3 protein is CASSFLPGAPTDTQYF. The CDR3 nucleotides read TGTGCCAGCAGCTTCTTACCGGGAGCCCCTACAGATACGCAGTATTTT. The whole variable domain, remainder taken from reference TRBV7-3 and TRBJ2-3, is GAGVSQTPSNKVTEKGKYVELRCDPISGHTALYWYRQSLGQGPEFLIYFQGTGAADDSGLPNDRFFAVRPEGSVSTLKIQRTERGDSAVYLCASSFLPGAPTDTQYFGPGTRLTVL.

This clone occurred once. The chain has TRBV7-6 and TRBJ2-7; D tentatively fits TRBD1 or TRBD2 (5 bases each). V lost 1 base and J lost 1, with 11 bases in between. The germline gives CDR1 SGHVS, CDR2 FNYEAQ. This CDR3 is built from 15 residues. CDR3 DNA sequence: TGTGCCAGCAGCTTAGGAGGGGATGGGTCCTACGAGCAGTACTTC. Translation gives CASSLGGDGSYEQYF. The variable domain in full, with the rest retrieved from reference TRBV7-6 and TRBJ2-7, is GAGVSQSPRYKVTKRGQDVALRCDPISGHVSLYWYRQALGQGPEFLTYFNYEAQQDKSGLPNDRFSAERPEGSISTLTIQRTEQRDSAMYRCASSLGGDGSYEQYFGPGTRLTVT.

This rearrangement joins TRBV2 to TRBJ1-2, with TRBD1 as a possible D gene (6 bases). The CDR3 is made up of 15 amino acids. Trimming cost V 3 bases and J 0 bases, with 11 bases left between them. Germline V gene data show CDR1 as SNHLY and CDR2 as FYNNEI. CDR3 region: CASSEGEGANYGYTF. In nucleotides, the CDR3 is TGTGCCAGCAGTGAGGGCGAGGGGGCTAACTATGGCTACACCTTC. The full variable domain, its missing parts supplied by reference TRBV2 and TRBJ1-2, is EPEVTQTPSHQVTQMGQEVILRCVPISNHLYFYWYRQILGQKVEFLVSFYNNEISEKSEIFDDQFSVERPDGSNFTLKIRSTKLEDSAMYFCASSEGEGANYGYTFGSGTRLTVV.

The chain employs TRBV13 and TRBJ2-7, with a possible D match to TRBD1 (6 bases). The V end lost 0 bases, the J end lost 5 bases, and 11 bases lay between the germline ends. CDR3 length: 14 residues. Germline-derived CDR1 and CDR2 are PRHDT and FYEKMQ (reference sequence). In DNA, the CDR3 is TGTGCCAGCAGCTTAGGTGAGGGGGTCCACGAGCAGTACTTC. Amino acid sequence: CASSLGEGVHEQYF.

This rearrangement joins TRBV21-1 to TRBJ1-3; TRBD1 is the table's D call and was not checked against the DNA. TRBV21-1 is assigned pseudogene status. The CDR3 covers 16 residues. The DNA of the CDR3 is TGTGCCAGCAGCAAAAATCTCGGGACAGGGGCTAACACCATATATTTT. Encoded protein: CASSKNLGTGANTIYF.